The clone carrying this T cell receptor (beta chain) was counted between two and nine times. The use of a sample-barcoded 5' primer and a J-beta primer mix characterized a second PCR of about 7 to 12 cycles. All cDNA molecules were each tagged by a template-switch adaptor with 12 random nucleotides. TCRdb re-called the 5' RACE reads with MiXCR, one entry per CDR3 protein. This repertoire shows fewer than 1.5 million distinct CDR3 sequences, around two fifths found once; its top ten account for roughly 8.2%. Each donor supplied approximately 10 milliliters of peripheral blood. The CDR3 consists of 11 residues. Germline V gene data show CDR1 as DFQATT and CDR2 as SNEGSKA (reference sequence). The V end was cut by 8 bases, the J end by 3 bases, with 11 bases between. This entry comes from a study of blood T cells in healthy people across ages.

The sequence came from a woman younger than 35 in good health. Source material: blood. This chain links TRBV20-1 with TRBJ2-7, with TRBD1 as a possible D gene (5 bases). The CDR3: CSKDTLYEQYF. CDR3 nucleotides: TGCAGTAAGGACACTCTCTACGAGCAGTACTTC.